The 10 T cell receptor beta chains listed next were all sequenced from one sample in a study of blood T cells in healthy people across ages. The second PCR ran roughly 6 to 11 cycles with a sample-barcoded 5' primer and J-beta primers. TCRdb analysed the 5' RACE reads with MiXCR anew, one entry per CDR3 protein. The sample lists some 640,000 distinct CDR3 sequences, over 45% occurring once. Sample: blood. The origin of the receptors is a woman in her sixties in good health.

This clonotype was seen more than once but under ten times. The chain carries TRBV4-3 and TRBJ1-2; D gene unclear. Trimming took 3 bases from V and 0 from J, leaving 14 bases between them. Germline loops: CDR1 LGHNA, CDR2 YSLEER. This CDR3 is 16 amino acids long. The CDR3 protein is CASSQDRGAANYGYTF. The CDR3 bases are TGCGCCAGCAGCCAGGACCGGGGAGCAGCTAACTATGGCTACACCTTC.

J is TRBJ2-1 and V is TRBV20-1, with 9 bases lining up with TRBD2. Germline CDR1 DFQATT, CDR2 SNEGSKA (reference sequence). The CDR3 has 15 amino acids. After removal of 0 bases from V and 4 bases from J, the junction contained 4 bases not matched to a gene. Here the CDR3 reads CSARDLREGYNEQFF. The CDR3, as DNA: TGCAGTGCTAGAGATCTGCGGGAGGGTTACAATGAGCAGTTCTTC.

This clonotype appeared once. The rearrangement joins TRBV29-1 to TRBJ1-1; perhaps TRBD1 as D (6 bases). CDR1 and CDR2 (germline): SQVTM, ANQGSEA. V shed 6 bases and J shed 2 bases, with 19 bases lying between them. CDR3 size: 15 residues. The CDR3 loop is CSVAPPPQGNTEAFF. The CDR3 DNA is TGCAGCGTAGCTCCCCCACCACAGGGAAACACTGAAGCTTTCTTT.

The chain is built from TRBV20-1 and TRBJ2-3, with D maybe TRBD2 (5 bases). The ends were cut back, 0 bases at V and 4 bases at J, with 14 bases in the middle. The CDR3 spans 15 residues. Germline lookup yields CDR1 DFQATT and CDR2 SNEGSKA (reference sequence). CDR3 in amino acids: CSAREDSNYADTQYF. The CDR3 DNA follows: TGCAGTGCTAGAGAGGACTCGAACTATGCAGATACGCAGTATTTT.

The chain links TRBV7-3 to TRBJ2-3; D ambiguous. CDR1 is SGHTA and CDR2 is FQGTGA in the germline V gene. The CDR3 is 13 residues long. Trimming shortened V by 10 bases and J by 2 bases, and 13 bases separated the two germline ends. CDR3 nucleotide sequence: TGTGCCACAGCCCACCTCCCCACAGATACGCAGTATTTT. Translating it yields CATAHLPTDTQYF. Combining the CDR3 with reference TRBV7-3 and TRBJ2-3 gives the whole variable domain GAGVSQTPSNKVTEKGKYVELRCDPISGHTALYWYRQSLGQGPEFLIYFQGTGAADDSGLPNDRFFAVRPEGSVSTLKIQRTERGDSAVYLCATAHLPTDTQYFGPGTRLTVL.

The CDR3 loop is CSVDQLYGYTF. DNA of the CDR3: TGCAGCGTTGATCAACTCTATGGCTACACCTTC. The chain combines TRBV29-1 with TRBJ1-2; unclear D gene. The CDR3 runs to 11 residues. The ends were cut back, 3 bases at V and 4 bases at J, with 6 bases in the middle. Germline V lookup: CDR1 SQVTM, CDR2 ANQGSEA.

Notes on this clonotype: The junction shows a germline mismatch at one end, possibly a read error. This chain links TRBV11-3 with TRBJ2-1, with 8 bases identical to TRBD1. The CDR3 is 15 amino acids. Germline CDR1 and CDR2: SGHNT and YENEEA. CDR3 in amino acids: CASSFRLGTGGERFF. The CDR3 DNA reads TGTGCCAGCAGCTTCCGATTGGGAACAGGGGGTGAGCGGTTCTTC.

The chain is built from TRBV7-2 and TRBJ2-2; 9 bases line up with TRBD1. Per germline, CDR1 SGHTA and CDR2 FQGNSA. The length of the CDR3 is 16 residues. Trimming at V came to 3 bases and at J to 5 bases, leaving 7 bases not matched to a gene. In DNA form, the CDR3 reads TGTGCCAGCAGCTTTGCACAGGGGGCTCAGACCGGGGAGCTGTTTTTT. This sequence encodes CASSFAQGAQTGELFF.

The chain has TRBV7-9 and TRBJ2-5; D unresolved. Looked up from germline, CDR1 is SEHNR and CDR2 is FQNEAQ (reference sequence). V was clipped by 4 bases and J by 5 bases, with 14 bases between them. This CDR3 comprises 14 residues. The CDR3 sequence is CASSSNAGRETQYF. Written as DNA, the CDR3 is TGTGCCAGCAGCTCCAATGCCGGGCGGGAGACCCAGTACTTC.

This clonotype was recorded at least ten times. The rearrangement uses TRBV12-3 or TRBV12-4 and TRBJ2-3; 7 nucleotides agree with TRBD1. The V gene end was trimmed by 10 bases and the J gene end by 6 bases; junction bases not matched to a gene: 4. The CDR3 runs 11 residues. CDR3 sequence (DNA): TGTGCCACAGGGGGATGGGATACGCAGTATTTT. Translating gives CATGGWDTQYF.